The 11 T cell receptor beta chains reported below all come from one sample, sequenced in a study of early T cells in non-severe SARS-CoV-2 infection. TCRdb passed the 5' RACE reads through MiXCR, listing each CDR3 protein once. This sample has 85,000 to 90,000 distinct CDR3 sequences, with about an eighth found just once. Sequenced: whole blood. These receptors were taken from an adult who was a healthcare worker with PCR-confirmed SARS-CoV-2 infection or an uninfected control (not recorded which).

The J gene is TRBJ2-5, the V gene TRBV28; the match to TRBD2 covers 9 bases. Germline values: CDR1 MDHEN, CDR2 SYDVKM. With 4 bases clipped from V and 5 bases from J, the junction kept 8 bases outside the gene matches. The CDR3 consists of 15 residues. In DNA form, the CDR3 reads TGTGCCAGCAGTTCCTTAGCGGGAGCGGCGGAGACCCAGTACTTC. This gives the protein CASSSLAGAAETQYF.

This clonotype was seen many times. The chain couples TRBV20-1 to TRBJ1-6; TRBD1 aligns across 7 bases. Germline CDR1 reads DFQATT; CDR2 reads SNEGSKA (reference sequence). The V gene end was trimmed by 6 bases and the J gene end by 7 bases; junction bases not matched to a gene: 9. CDR3 length: 14 amino acids. CDR3 in amino acids: CSARQGSGNSPLHF. DNA for the CDR3: TGCAGTGCCCGACAGGGAAGTGGGAATTCACCCCTCCACTTT.

This clonotype turned up a few times. This rearrangement joins TRBV13 to TRBJ2-1, with 8 nucleotides matching TRBD2. CDR1 and CDR2 (germline): PRHDT, FYEKMQ (reference sequence). The V and J ends lost 5 bases and 8 bases, in that order; junction bases with no gene match: 17. The CDR3 covers 17 residues. As DNA, the CDR3 is TGTGCCAGCAGCCCCCCAGACGGTCCGGGAGGGCGGGATGAGCAGTTCTTC. It encodes CASSPPDGPGGRDEQFF. Based on the CDR3 plus reference TRBV13 and TRBJ2-1, the full variable domain is AAGVIQSPRHLIKEKRETATLKCYPIPRHDTVYWYQQGPGQDPQFLISFYEKMQSDKGSIPDRFSAQQFSDYHSELNMSSLELGDSALYFCASSPPDGPGGRDEQFFGPGTRLTVL.

This clonotype was counted a few times. V is TRBV7-6 and J is TRBJ2-3; perhaps TRBD2 as D (5 bases). The V gene lost 0 bases and the J gene lost 0 bases, with 16 bases spanning the gap. The germline gives CDR1 SGHVS, CDR2 FNYEAQ. The CDR3 contains 18 residues. CDR3 DNA sequence: TGTGCCAGCAGCTTAGCGCCAGCGGTCCTTTCTAGCACAGATACGCAGTATTTT. Translation gives CASSLAPAVLSSTDTQYF. The variable domain in full, with the rest retrieved from reference TRBV7-6 and TRBJ2-3, is GAGVSQSPRYKVTKRGQDVALRCDPISGHVSLYWYRQALGQGPEFLTYFNYEAQQDKSGLPNDRFSAERPEGSISTLTIQRTEQRDSAMYRCASSLAPAVLSSTDTQYFGPGTRLTVL.

This clonotype is termed medium-sized. This chain links TRBV28 with TRBJ2-2; 13 nucleotides match TRBD2. The J segment lost 8 bases and the V segment lost 5 bases, leaving 8 bases of the junction unmatched. The CDR3 spans 16 residues. Germline CDR1 MDHEN, CDR2 SYDVKM. The CDR3, as DNA: TGTGCCAGCAGTCCCGGGACTAGCGGGGACGAAGGGGAGCTGTTTTTT. It is translated as CASSPGTSGDEGELFF.

In this sample, this clonotype turned up a few times. The rearrangement uses TRBV7-9 and TRBJ1-2, with 7 bases fitting TRBD1. After removal of 5 bases from V and 8 bases from J, the junction contained 2 bases not matched to a gene. The CDR3 is 11 amino acids. The germline V gene has CDR1 SEHNR and CDR2 FQNEAQ (reference sequence). The CDR3, as DNA: TGTGCCAGCAGCACAGGGGACGGCTACACCTTC. Encoded protein: CASSTGDGYTF. The whole variable domain, filled in from reference TRBV7-9 and TRBJ1-2, reads DTGVSQNPRHKITKRGQNVTFRCDPISEHNRLYWYRQTLGQGPEFLTYFQNEAQLEKSRLLSDRFSAERPKGSFSTLEIQRTEQGDSAMYLCASSTGDGYTFGSGTRLTVV.

The rearrangement joins TRBV25-1 to TRBJ2-2, with D perhaps given as TRBD1 or TRBD2 (5 bases each). Germline CDR1 reads MGHDK; CDR2 reads SYGVNS. CDR3 length: 12 residues. Trimming removed 6 bases from V and 7 bases from J, with 9 bases in between. The DNA for the CDR3 is TGTGCCAGCAGCTTGGGGGTCGGGGAGCTGTTTTTT. This encodes CASSLGVGELFF.

In the case of this clonotype: With a much larger clone just one base away, this may be a read error. V usage is TRBV10-2 and J usage is TRBJ1-6; D is uncertain. This CDR3 region has 12 residues. Per the germline V gene, CDR1 is WSHSY and CDR2 is SAAADI. The CDR3 is CASSSMNSSLHF. For the CDR3, the DNA is TGCGCCAGCAGCTCAATGAATTCATCCCTCCACTTT.

The sample holds a few counts of this clonotype. The chain carries TRBV7-2 and TRBJ1-6; 7 bases line up with TRBD1. There are 16 residues in the CDR3. After removal of 2 bases from V and 9 bases from J, the junction contained 10 bases not matched to a gene. The germline V gene has CDR1 SGHTA and CDR2 FQGNSA. The CDR3 protein is CASSLSSGRGSSPLHF. The CDR3 bases are TGTGCCAGCAGCTTATCGTCCGGCAGGGGGAGTTCACCCCTCCACTTT.

This clonotype was recorded at least ten times. The rearrangement links TRBV3-1 to TRBJ2-1; the D gene could be TRBD1 or TRBD2 (6 bases each). The ends were cut back, 0 bases at V and 4 bases at J, with 16 bases in the middle. The V gene's germline CDR1 is LGHDT and CDR2 YNNKEL (reference sequence). The CDR3 length is 17 residues. In DNA, the CDR3 is TGTGCCAGCAGCCAAGATCGAGTCGGGGGCCGGTACAATGAGCAGTTCTTC. It translates to CASSQDRVGGRYNEQFF.

This clonotype was seen repeatedly, ten times or more. The J gene is TRBJ2-1, the V gene TRBV9, with D unresolved. This CDR3 is 12 amino acids long. Germline CDR1 is SGDLS and CDR2 is YYNGEE. Trimming left V 4 bases short and J 5 bases short, with 7 bases between. The DNA for the CDR3 is TGTGCCAGCAGCCCGAGGAACAATGAGCAGTTCTTC. This sequence encodes CASSPRNNEQFF.